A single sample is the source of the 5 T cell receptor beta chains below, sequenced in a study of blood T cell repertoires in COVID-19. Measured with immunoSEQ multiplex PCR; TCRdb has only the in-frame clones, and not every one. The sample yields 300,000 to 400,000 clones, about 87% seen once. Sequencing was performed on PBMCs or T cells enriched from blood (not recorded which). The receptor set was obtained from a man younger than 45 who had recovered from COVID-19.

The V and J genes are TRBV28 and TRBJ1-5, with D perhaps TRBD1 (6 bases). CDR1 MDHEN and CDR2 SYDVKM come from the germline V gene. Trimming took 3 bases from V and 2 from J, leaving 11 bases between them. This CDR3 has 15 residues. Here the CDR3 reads CASSFSGVGNQPQHF. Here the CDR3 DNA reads TGTGCCAGCAGTTTCTCAGGGGTGGGCAATCAGCCCCAGCATTTT.

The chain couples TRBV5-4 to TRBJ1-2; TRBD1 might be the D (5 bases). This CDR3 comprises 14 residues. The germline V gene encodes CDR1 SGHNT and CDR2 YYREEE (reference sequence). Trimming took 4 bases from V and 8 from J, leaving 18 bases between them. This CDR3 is CASSIGTALEGYTF. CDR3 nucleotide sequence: TGTGCCAGCAGCATCGGGACTGCCCTAGAGGGCTACACCTTC.

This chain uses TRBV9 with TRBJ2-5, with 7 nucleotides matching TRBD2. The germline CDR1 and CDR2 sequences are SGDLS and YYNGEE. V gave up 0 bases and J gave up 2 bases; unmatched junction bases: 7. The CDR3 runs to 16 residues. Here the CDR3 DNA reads TGTGCCAGCAGCGTAGCCCCATGGGGGGGGCAAGAGACCCAGTACTTC. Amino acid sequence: CASSVAPWGGQETQYF.

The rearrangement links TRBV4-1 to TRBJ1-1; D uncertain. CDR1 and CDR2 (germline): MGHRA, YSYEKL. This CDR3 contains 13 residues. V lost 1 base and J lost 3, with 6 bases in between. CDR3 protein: CASSQVRDTEAFF. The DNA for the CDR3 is TGCGCCAGCAGCCAAGTGAGAGACACTGAAGCTTTCTTT.

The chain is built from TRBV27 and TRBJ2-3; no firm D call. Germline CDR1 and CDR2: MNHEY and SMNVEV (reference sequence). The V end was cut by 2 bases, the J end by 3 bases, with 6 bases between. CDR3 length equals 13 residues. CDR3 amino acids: CASSLVRTDTQYF. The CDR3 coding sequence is TGTGCCAGCAGTTTAGTGAGGACAGATACGCAGTATTTT.